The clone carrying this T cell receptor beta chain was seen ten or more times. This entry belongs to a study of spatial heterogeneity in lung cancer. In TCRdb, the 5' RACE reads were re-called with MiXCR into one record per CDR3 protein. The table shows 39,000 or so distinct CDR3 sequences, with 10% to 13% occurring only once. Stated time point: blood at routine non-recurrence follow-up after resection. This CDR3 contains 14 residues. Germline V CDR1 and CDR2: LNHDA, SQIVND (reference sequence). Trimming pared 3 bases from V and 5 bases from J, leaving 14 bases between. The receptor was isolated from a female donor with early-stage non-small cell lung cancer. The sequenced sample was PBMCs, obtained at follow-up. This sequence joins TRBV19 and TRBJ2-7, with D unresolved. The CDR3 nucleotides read TGTGCCAGTAGTATGTCGCTTCGAGCCGACGAGCAGTACTTC. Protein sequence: CASSMSLRADEQYF. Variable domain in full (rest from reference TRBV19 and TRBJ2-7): DGGITQSPKYLFRKEGQNVTLSCEQNLNHDAMYWYRQDPGQGLRLIYYSQIVNDFQKGDIAEGYSVSREKKESFPLTVTSAQKNPTAFYLCASSMSLRADEQYFGPGTRLTVT.